These 5 T cell receptor gamma chains share one sample of origin, sequenced in a study of γδ T cells in repeated Plasmodium falciparum infection. Bulk repertoires came from Vgamma9/Vdelta2+ or Vdelta2-negative gammadelta T cells flow-sorted from PBMC. TCRdb applied CATT to the multiplex PCR reads for clone calling. The sample holds more than 20,000 gamma-chain clones, 2.5% to 3.5% seen once. The sequenced material came from gamma-delta T cells from blood. Receptor source: a pool of human donors (malaria-infected and uninfected, not separated).

Turning to this clone: The amino acid sequence in TCRdb belongs to a much larger clone and departs from this DNA's translation at residue 18, likely a sequencing read error; the sequence shown is translated from the DNA. Here the V gene is TRGV9, but the J gene went uncalled. In germline, CDR1 is GITISATS, CDR2 ISYDGTV (reference sequence). The CDR3 has 20 amino acids. The CDR3, as DNA: TGTGCCTTGTGGGAGACGACGGGTGGGGGAGGCGAGTTGGGCAAAAAAATCAGGGTATTT. This codes for CALWETTGGGGELGKKIRVF.

The rearrangement uses TRGV9 and TRGJP. TCRdb leaves out the J gene; it was filled in here by matching the DNA to germline. Germline lookup yields CDR1 GITISATS and CDR2 ISYDGTV (reference sequence). V was pared by 2 bases and J by 16 bases, with 17 bases of the junction left unmatched. The CDR3 consists of 17 residues. CDR3 in amino acids: CALWEGYKSWAKKIKVF. The CDR3 bases are TGTGCCTTGTGGGAGGGCTACAAGAGTTGGGCAAAAAAAATCAAGGTATTT.

This clone was counted a few times. This likely came from a read error, as a far larger clone is one base away. This CDR3 is CALWEAPKQELGKKIKVF. The CDR3 bases are TGTGCCTTGTGGGAGGCACCTAAGCAAGAGCTGGGCAAAAAAATCAAGGTATTT. The chain employs TRGV9 and TRGJP. The J gene was missing in TCRdb and was found by matching the end of the DNA to germline. Germline CDR1 and CDR2: GITISATS and ISYDGTV (reference sequence). There are 18 residues in the CDR3.

Concerning this clone: A far larger clone is off by one base, so a read error is likely. Other nucleotide sequences from this sample produce the same CDR3. V gene TRGV2 combines with J gene TRGJ1 or TRGJ2. TCRdb is silent on the J gene; assignment here came from matching the DNA to germline. CDR3 length: 14 residues. CDR1 and CDR2 from the germline V gene are EGSNGY and YDSYNSKV. The CDR3 sequence: CATWDGPRNYKKLF. The CDR3 DNA follows: TGTGCCACCTGGGACGGGCCTCGGAATTACAAGAAACTCTTT.

This clone was seen repeatedly, ten times or more. Given a much more abundant clone one base away, this may be a read error. Other DNA variants within this sample encode the same CDR3. The J gene is TRGJ1 or TRGJ2, the V gene TRGV2. V was clipped by 0 bases and J by 6 bases; unmatched bases: 5. The CDR3 loop spans 13 amino acids. Germline values: CDR1 EGSNGY, CDR2 YDSYNSKV. The CDR3 region has the DNA TGTGCCACCTGGGACGGGCAGGGTTATAAGAAACTCTTT. Its protein product is CATWDGQGYKKLF.